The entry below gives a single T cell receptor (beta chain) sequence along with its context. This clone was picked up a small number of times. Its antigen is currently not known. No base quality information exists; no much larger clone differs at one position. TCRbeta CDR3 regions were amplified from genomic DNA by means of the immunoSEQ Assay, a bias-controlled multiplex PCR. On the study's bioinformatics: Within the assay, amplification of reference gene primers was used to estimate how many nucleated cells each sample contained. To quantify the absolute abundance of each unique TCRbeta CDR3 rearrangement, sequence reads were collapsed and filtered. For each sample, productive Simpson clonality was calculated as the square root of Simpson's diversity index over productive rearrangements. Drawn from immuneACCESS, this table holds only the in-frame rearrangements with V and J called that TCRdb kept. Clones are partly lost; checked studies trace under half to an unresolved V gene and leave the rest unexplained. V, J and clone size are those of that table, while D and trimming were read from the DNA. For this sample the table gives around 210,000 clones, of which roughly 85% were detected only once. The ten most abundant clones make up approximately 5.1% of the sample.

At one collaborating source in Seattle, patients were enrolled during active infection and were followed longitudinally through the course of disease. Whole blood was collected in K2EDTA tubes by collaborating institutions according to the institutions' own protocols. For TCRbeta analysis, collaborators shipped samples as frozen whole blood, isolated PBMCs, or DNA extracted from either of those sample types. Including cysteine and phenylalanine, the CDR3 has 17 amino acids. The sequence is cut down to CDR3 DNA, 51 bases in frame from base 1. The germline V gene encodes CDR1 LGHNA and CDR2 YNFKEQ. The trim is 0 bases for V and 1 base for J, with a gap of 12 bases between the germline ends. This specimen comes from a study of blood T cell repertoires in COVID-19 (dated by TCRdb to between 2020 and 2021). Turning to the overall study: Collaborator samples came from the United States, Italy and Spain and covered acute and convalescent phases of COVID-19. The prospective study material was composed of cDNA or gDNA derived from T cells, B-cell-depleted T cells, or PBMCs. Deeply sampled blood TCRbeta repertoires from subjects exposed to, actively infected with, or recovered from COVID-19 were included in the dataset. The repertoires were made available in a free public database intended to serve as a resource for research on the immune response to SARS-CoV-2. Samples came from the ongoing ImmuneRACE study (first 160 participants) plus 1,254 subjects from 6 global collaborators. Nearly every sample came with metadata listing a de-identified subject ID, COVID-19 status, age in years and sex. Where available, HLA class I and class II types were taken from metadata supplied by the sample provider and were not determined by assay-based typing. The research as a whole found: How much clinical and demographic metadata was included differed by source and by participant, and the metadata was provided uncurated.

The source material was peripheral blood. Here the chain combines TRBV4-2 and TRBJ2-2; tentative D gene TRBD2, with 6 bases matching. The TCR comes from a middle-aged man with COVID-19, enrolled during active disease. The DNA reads TGTGCCAGCAGCCAAGAAATTCGGGGGAGGAACACCGGGGAGCTGTTTTTT. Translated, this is CASSQEIRGRNTGELFF.